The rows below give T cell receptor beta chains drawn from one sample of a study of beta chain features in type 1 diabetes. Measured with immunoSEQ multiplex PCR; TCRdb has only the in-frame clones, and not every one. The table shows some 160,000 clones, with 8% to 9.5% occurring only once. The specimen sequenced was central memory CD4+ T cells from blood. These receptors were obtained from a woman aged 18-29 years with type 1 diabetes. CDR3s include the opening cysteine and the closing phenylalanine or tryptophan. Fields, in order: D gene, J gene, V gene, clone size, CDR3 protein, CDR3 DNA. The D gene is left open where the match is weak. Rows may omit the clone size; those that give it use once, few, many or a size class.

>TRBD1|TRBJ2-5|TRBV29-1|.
CSVRTGVTETQYF
TGCAGCGTTAGGACAGGGGTAACTGAGACCCAGTACTTC
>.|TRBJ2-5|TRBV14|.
CASSLRGGAETQYF
TGTGCCAGCAGCCTGAGGGGCGGGGCGGAGACCCAGTACTTC
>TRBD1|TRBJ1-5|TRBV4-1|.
CASSQEGRTGNQPQHF
TGCGCCAGCAGCCAAGAAGGCAGGACAGGGAACCAGCCCCAGCATTTT
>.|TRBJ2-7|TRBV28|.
CASSLTVLYEQYF
TGTGCCAGCAGTTTGACAGTTCTCTACGAGCAGTACTTC
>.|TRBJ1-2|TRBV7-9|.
CASRPPGIRANTYGYTF
TGTGCCAGCAGGCCGCCAGGGATCAGGGCTAATACCTATGGCTACACCTTC
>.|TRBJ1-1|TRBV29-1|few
CSVRQYENTEAFF
TGCAGCGTTCGACAGTACGAGAACACTGAAGCTTTCTTT
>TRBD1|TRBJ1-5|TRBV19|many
CASSISGTDINQPQHF
TGTGCCAGTAGTATCTCGGGGACAGATATCAATCAGCCCCAGCATTTT
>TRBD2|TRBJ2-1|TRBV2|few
CASSEQRGSYNEQFF
TGTGCCAGCAGTGAGCAGCGGGGCTCCTACAATGAGCAGTTCTTC
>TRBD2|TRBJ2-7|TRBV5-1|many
CASSQMTGGPYEQYF
TGCGCCAGCAGCCAAATGACGGGGGGTCCCTACGAGCAGTACTTC
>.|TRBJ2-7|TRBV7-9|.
CASQETSYEQYF
TGTGCCAGCCAAGAAACATCCTACGAGCAGTACTTC